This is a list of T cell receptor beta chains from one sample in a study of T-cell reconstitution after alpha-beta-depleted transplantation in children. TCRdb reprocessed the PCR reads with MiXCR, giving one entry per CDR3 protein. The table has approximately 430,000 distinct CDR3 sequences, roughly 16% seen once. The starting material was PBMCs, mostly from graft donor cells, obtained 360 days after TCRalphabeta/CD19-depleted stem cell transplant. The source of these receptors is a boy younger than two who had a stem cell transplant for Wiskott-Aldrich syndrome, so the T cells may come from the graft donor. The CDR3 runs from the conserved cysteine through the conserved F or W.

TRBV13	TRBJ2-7	CASSFGGEQYF
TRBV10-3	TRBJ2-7	CAISSGLAGEQYF
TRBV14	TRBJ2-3	CASSLLPFRTGSSTDTQYF
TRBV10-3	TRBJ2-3	CAIREGLAGTDTQYF
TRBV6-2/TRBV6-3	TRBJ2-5	CASSYRDRTSGKETQYF
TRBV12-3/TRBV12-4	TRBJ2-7	CASSFGRDYEQYF
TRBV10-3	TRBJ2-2	CAISGTSGRTGELFF
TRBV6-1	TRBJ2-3	CASSERVNGYYTQYF
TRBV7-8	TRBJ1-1	CASSGGGRTEAFF
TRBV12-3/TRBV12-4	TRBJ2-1	CASSLSPNEQFF
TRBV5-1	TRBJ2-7	CASSLEPTLKQYF
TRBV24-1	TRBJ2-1	CATSDPDRNNEQFF
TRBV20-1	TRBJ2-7	CSARRTAYEQYF
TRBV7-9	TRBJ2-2	CASSFRTNSEELFF
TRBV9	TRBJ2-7	CASSVATGTYEQYF
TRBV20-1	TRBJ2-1	CSARATVIRYNKQFF
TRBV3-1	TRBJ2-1	CASSQGRTGPYNEQFF
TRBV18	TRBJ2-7	CASSPSTVFPYEQYF
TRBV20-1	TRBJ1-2	CSASRDRYAYGYTF
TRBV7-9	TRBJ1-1	CASRDQDIPNTEAFF
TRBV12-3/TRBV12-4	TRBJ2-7	CASSLRGAGYYEQYF
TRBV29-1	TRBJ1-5	CSVAAGSNQPQHF
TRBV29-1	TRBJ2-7	CSVGESYEQYF
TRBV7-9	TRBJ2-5	CASSPTQTGQRETQYF
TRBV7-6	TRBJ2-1	CASSLWEKANNEQFF
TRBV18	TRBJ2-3	CASSPRSGSGGNTQYF
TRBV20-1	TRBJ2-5	CSARVLASYRETQYF
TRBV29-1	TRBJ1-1	CSVGGRSNTEAFF
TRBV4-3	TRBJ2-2	CASSQAQGRGTGELFF
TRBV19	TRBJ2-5	CASSPTGRETQYF
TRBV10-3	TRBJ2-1	CAISESGREGNNEQFF
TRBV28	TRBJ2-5	CASSIPAETQYF
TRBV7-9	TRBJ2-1	CASSPENEQFF
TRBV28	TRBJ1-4	CASSRDVKGEKLFF
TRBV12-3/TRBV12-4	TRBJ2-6	CASSSPRKDAGANVLTF
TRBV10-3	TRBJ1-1	CAISESRVQVLYIDTEAFF
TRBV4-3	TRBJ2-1	CASSHRQEDEQFF
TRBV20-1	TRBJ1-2	CSPSEGLLYGYTF
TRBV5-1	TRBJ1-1	CASSRGTGNTEAFF
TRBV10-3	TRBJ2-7	CAIGRSSPAYEQYF
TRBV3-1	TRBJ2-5	CASSHGQGKTQYF
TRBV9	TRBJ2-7	CASSVGLAGGPRYF
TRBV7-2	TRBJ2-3	CASSFLAGGPGDTQYF
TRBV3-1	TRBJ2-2	CASSQGQRGNTGELFF
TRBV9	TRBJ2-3	CASRGLSTDTQYF
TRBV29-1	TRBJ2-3	CSVEDLPKRGPTDTQYF
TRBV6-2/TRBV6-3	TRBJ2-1	CASSYQRQGPYNEQFF